This T cell receptor (beta chain) was captured by sequencing in a study of T cell responses to AZD1222 COVID-19 vaccine. The study, taken as a whole, reports: Most donors were white British, females outnumbered males, and clonal diversity was possibly underestimated.

In the case of this clone: Its antigen is unidentified.

Pooling was applied to second doses at about 4 or about 12 weeks. This table comes from immunoSEQ multiplex PCR, and its TCRdb copy is limited to in-frame clones, with some not included. Of around 130,000 clones detected, roughly 90% appear once; the ten largest clones hold roughly 1%. Germline CDR1 is MNHEY and CDR2 is SVGAGI. J lost 1 base, V lost 6 bases, and 8 bases had no gene match. The CDR3 contains 15 residues. This sequence was found in an adult who received the AZD1222 COVID-19 vaccine. The V gene is TRBV6-5, the J gene TRBJ2-7, with 8 nucleotides matching TRBD1. The material sequenced was peripheral blood, taken 28 days after the second AZD1222 dose. CDR3 bases: TGTGCCAGCAGAGATACAGGGGGTATGTCCTACGAGCAGTACTTC. Translation gives CASRDTGGMSYEQYF.